The clone carrying this T cell receptor (beta chain) was counted only a few times. The CDR3 loop spans 14 amino acids. Between the trimmed V and J ends, which lost 8 bases and 7 bases, there was a span of 18 bases. TCRdb passed the RT-PCR reads through MiXCR, listing each CDR3 protein once. The sample carries almost 700,000 distinct CDR3 sequences, more than 13% recorded once. Source material: memory CD4+ T cells from blood. This receptor was identified in a female donor in good health, serving as a healthy control. The J gene is TRBJ2-1, the V gene TRBV12-3 or TRBV12-4; possible D gene TRBD2, 6 bases. The CDR3 sequence is CASHRAGIINEQFF. In DNA form, the CDR3 reads TGTGCCAGCCATAGAGCGGGTATAATAAATGAGCAGTTCTTC.